A selection of T cell receptor beta chains follows, all from one sample in a study of OX40 agonist ivuxolimab in advanced cancers. Repertoires were generated with immunoSEQ multiplex PCR, while TCRdb's copy carries only in-frame clones and drops some. The repertoire holds under 65,000 clones, with 80% to 90% as singletons. The source material was CD4+ or CD8+ T cells sorted from blood, sampled in a trial of the OX40 agonist ivuxolimab. Receptor source: an adult with an advanced solid tumor such as melanoma, head and neck, liver or kidney cancer. CDR3s include the opening cysteine and the closing phenylalanine or tryptophan. Fields, in order: CDR3 protein, CDR3 DNA, D gene, clone size, J gene, V gene. The D gene is left open where the match is weak. Size is omitted from some rows. Given values are once, few, many or a class for expanded clones.

CDR3 protein: CASSLTSGSISYEQYF
CDR3 DNA: TGTGCCAGCAGTTTAACTAGCGGGAGTATTTCCTACGAGCAGTACTTC
D gene: TRBD2
clone size: NA
J gene: TRBJ2-7
V gene: TRBV28

CDR3 protein: CASSETGYQETQYF
CDR3 DNA: TGCGCCAGCAGTGAGACAGGGTACCAAGAGACCCAGTACTTC
D gene: NA
clone size: NA
J gene: TRBJ2-5
V gene: TRBV10-1

CDR3 protein: CASGQPFQETQYF
CDR3 DNA: TGTGCCAGCGGACAGCCTTTCCAAGAGACCCAGTACTTC
D gene: NA
clone size: few
J gene: TRBJ2-5
V gene: TRBV2

CDR3 protein: CASRTHFEETQYF
CDR3 DNA: TGCGCCAGCAGGACTCATTTCGAAGAGACCCAGTACTTC
D gene: NA
clone size: NA
J gene: TRBJ2-5
V gene: TRBV10-2

CDR3 protein: CASRPDARAQPQHF
CDR3 DNA: TGTGCCAGCAGACCCGACGCTAGGGCTCAGCCCCAGCATTTT
D gene: NA
clone size: NA
J gene: TRBJ1-5
V gene: TRBV6-5

CDR3 protein: CASSFYFLGELGYTF
CDR3 DNA: TGTGCCAGCAGTTTCTATTTCCTAGGGGAGTTGGGCTACACCTTC
D gene: NA
clone size: NA
J gene: TRBJ1-2
V gene: TRBV28

CDR3 protein: CASGGPSNYEQYF
CDR3 DNA: TGTGCCAGCGGAGGACCGAGCAACTACGAGCAGTACTTC
D gene: NA
clone size: NA
J gene: TRBJ2-7
V gene: TRBV9

CDR3 protein: CASSQGGTNTEAFF
CDR3 DNA: TGTGCCAGCAGCCAAGGGGGAACGAACACTGAAGCTTTCTTT
D gene: NA
clone size: once
J gene: TRBJ1-1
V gene: TRBV5-4

CDR3 protein: CASSQPGGSLYEQYF
CDR3 DNA: TGTGCCAGCAGCCAACCAGGGGGTTCCTTGTACGAGCAGTACTTC
D gene: TRBD1
clone size: NA
J gene: TRBJ2-7
V gene: TRBV5-6

CDR3 protein: CSVTGTNSYEQYF
CDR3 DNA: TGCAGCGTTACCGGGACTAACTCCTACGAGCAGTACTTC
D gene: TRBD2
clone size: NA
J gene: TRBJ2-7
V gene: TRBV29-1

CDR3 protein: CAWSRRQTNTFNEKLFF
CDR3 DNA: TGTGCCTGGAGTAGGAGACAGACGAACACTTTTAATGAAAAACTGTTTTTT
D gene: NA
clone size: NA
J gene: TRBJ1-4
V gene: TRBV30

CDR3 protein: CASSFITPLLPGGSSEQFF
CDR3 DNA: TGTGCCAGCAGTTTTATCACCCCCCTACTTCCGGGAGGGTCCAGTGAGCAGTTCTTC
D gene: TRBD2
clone size: once
J gene: TRBJ2-1
V gene: TRBV28

CDR3 protein: CSGGHRYEQYF
CDR3 DNA: TGCAGCGGGGGGCACAGATACGAGCAGTACTTC
D gene: NA
clone size: NA
J gene: TRBJ2-7
V gene: TRBV29-1

CDR3 protein: CAISDSILAESSYEQYF
CDR3 DNA: TGTGCCATCAGTGACTCAATACTAGCGGAGAGCTCCTACGAGCAGTACTTC
D gene: TRBD2
clone size: once
J gene: TRBJ2-7
V gene: TRBV10-3

CDR3 protein: CASHLAGDNEQFF
CDR3 DNA: TGTGCCAGCCACCTAGCGGGGGACAATGAGCAGTTCTTC
D gene: TRBD2
clone size: NA
J gene: TRBJ2-1
V gene: TRBV6-5

CDR3 protein: CASSIVGGNSPLHF
CDR3 DNA: TGTGCCAGTAGTATCGTCGGAGGAAATTCACCCCTCCACTTT
D gene: NA
clone size: NA
J gene: TRBJ1-6
V gene: TRBV19

CDR3 protein: CASSDGTANYGYTF
CDR3 DNA: TGCGCCAGCAGCGACGGGACAGCTAACTATGGCTACACCTTC
D gene: TRBD1
clone size: NA
J gene: TRBJ1-2
V gene: TRBV5-1

CDR3 protein: CASRDREAASNSPLHF
CDR3 DNA: TGTGCCAGCAGAGACCGAGAGGCAGCCTCAAATTCACCCCTCCACTTT
D gene: NA
clone size: NA
J gene: TRBJ1-6
V gene: TRBV11-2

CDR3 protein: CASRVEVYGYTF
CDR3 DNA: TGTGCCAGCAGGGTTGAGGTCTATGGCTACACCTTC
D gene: NA
clone size: NA
J gene: TRBJ1-2
V gene: TRBV28

CDR3 protein: CAITELVPYNEQFF
CDR3 DNA: TGTGCCATCACAGAGTTGGTGCCCTACAATGAGCAGTTCTTC
D gene: NA
clone size: few
J gene: TRBJ2-1
V gene: TRBV5-4

CDR3 protein: CAWSHGQGGMGSYNEQFF
CDR3 DNA: TGTGCCTGGAGTCACGGACAGGGGGGTATGGGGTCCTACAATGAGCAGTTCTTC
D gene: TRBD1
clone size: NA
J gene: TRBJ2-1
V gene: TRBV30

CDR3 protein: CASNSLAEQYF
CDR3 DNA: TGTGCCAGCAACTCGCTAGCCGAGCAGTACTTC
D gene: NA
clone size: NA
J gene: TRBJ2-7
V gene: TRBV6-5

CDR3 protein: CASSYSGRGSNQPQHF
CDR3 DNA: TGTGCCAGCAGTTACTCTGGCCGGGGGAGCAATCAGCCCCAGCATTTT
D gene: NA
clone size: once
J gene: TRBJ1-5
V gene: TRBV6-5

CDR3 protein: CASSLFYEQYF
CDR3 DNA: TGTGCCAGCAGTTTATTTTACGAGCAGTACTTC
D gene: NA
clone size: NA
J gene: TRBJ2-7
V gene: TRBV28

CDR3 protein: CASTRDRGYTGELFF
CDR3 DNA: TGTGCCAGCACTAGGGACAGGGGGTACACCGGGGAGCTGTTTTTT
D gene: TRBD1
clone size: few
J gene: TRBJ2-2
V gene: TRBV2

CDR3 protein: CSVPRETSGANTGELFF
CDR3 DNA: TGCAGCGTTCCCAGGGAGACTAGCGGGGCGAACACCGGGGAGCTGTTTTTT
D gene: TRBD2
clone size: NA
J gene: TRBJ2-2
V gene: TRBV29-1

CDR3 protein: CASSLRTSGSWGEQYF
CDR3 DNA: TGTGCCAGCAGCCTCCGGACTAGCGGGAGTTGGGGCGAGCAGTACTTC
D gene: TRBD2
clone size: NA
J gene: TRBJ2-7
V gene: TRBV11-1

CDR3 protein: CASRTSGGNEQFF
CDR3 DNA: TGCGCCAGCAGGACTAGCGGGGGGAATGAGCAGTTCTTC
D gene: TRBD2
clone size: NA
J gene: TRBJ2-1
V gene: TRBV10-2

CDR3 protein: CASSVLGAAGELFF
CDR3 DNA: TGTGCCAGCAGCGTCTTGGGGGCGGCCGGGGAGCTGTTTTTT
D gene: NA
clone size: NA
J gene: TRBJ2-2
V gene: TRBV2

CDR3 protein: CASSLERTVGGSPLHF
CDR3 DNA: TGTGCCAGCAGCTTAGAGAGGACAGTGGGGGGTTCACCCCTCCACTTT
D gene: NA
clone size: few
J gene: TRBJ1-6
V gene: TRBV7-8

CDR3 protein: CAISADASSNQPQHF
CDR3 DNA: TGTGCCATCAGTGCGGACGCCTCGAGCAATCAGCCCCAGCATTTT
D gene: NA
clone size: NA
J gene: TRBJ1-5
V gene: TRBV10-3

CDR3 protein: CASSWGLNQETQYF
CDR3 DNA: TGTGCCAGCAGCTGGGGACTGAACCAAGAGACCCAGTACTTC
D gene: NA
clone size: NA
J gene: TRBJ2-5
V gene: TRBV7-2

CDR3 protein: CASSLLDQGGTEAFF
CDR3 DNA: TGTGCCAGCAGCTTGTTAGACCAGGGGGGCACTGAAGCTTTCTTT
D gene: TRBD1
clone size: NA
J gene: TRBJ1-1
V gene: TRBV5-6

CDR3 protein: CASSQQTFPSTDTQYF
CDR3 DNA: TGCGCCAGCAGCCAACAGACCTTTCCTAGCACAGATACGCAGTATTTT
D gene: NA
clone size: NA
J gene: TRBJ2-3
V gene: TRBV4-1

CDR3 protein: CASRRGEYNEQFF
CDR3 DNA: TGCGCCAGCAGGCGGGGGGAGTACAATGAGCAGTTCTTC
D gene: TRBD2
clone size: NA
J gene: TRBJ2-1
V gene: TRBV5-1

CDR3 protein: CASSVIPGRTSGANVLTF
CDR3 DNA: TGTGCCAGCAGCGTCATACCGGGACGGACCTCTGGGGCCAACGTCCTGACTTTC
D gene: NA
clone size: NA
J gene: TRBJ2-6
V gene: TRBV11-1

CDR3 protein: CASSEERPEQFF
CDR3 DNA: TGTGCCAGCAGTGAAGAAAGGCCAGAGCAGTTCTTC
D gene: NA
clone size: NA
J gene: TRBJ2-1
V gene: TRBV6-1

CDR3 protein: CASDQGARLHLANYGYTF
CDR3 DNA: TGTGCCAGCGACCAGGGGGCCCGGCTACATTTAGCTAACTATGGCTACACCTTC
D gene: TRBD1
clone size: NA
J gene: TRBJ1-2
V gene: TRBV5-5

CDR3 protein: CASRIPGTLGRYEQYF
CDR3 DNA: TGTGCCAGCAGGATCCCCGGGACGCTGGGGCGCTACGAGCAGTACTTC
D gene: NA
clone size: once
J gene: TRBJ2-7
V gene: TRBV5-5

CDR3 protein: CAWSGGTSGSSKFF
CDR3 DNA: TGTGCCTGGAGTGGAGGGACTAGCGGGAGTTCGAAGTTCTTC
D gene: TRBD2
clone size: NA
J gene: TRBJ2-1
V gene: TRBV30

CDR3 protein: CASSTLGQARGYTF
CDR3 DNA: TGTGCCAGCAGCACACTAGGACAGGCTCGGGGCTACACCTTC
D gene: TRBD1
clone size: NA
J gene: TRBJ1-2
V gene: TRBV27

CDR3 protein: CASSSLGGRGGYTF
CDR3 DNA: TGTGCCAGCAGTTCCTTGGGAGGGCGAGGAGGCTACACCTTC
D gene: NA
clone size: once
J gene: TRBJ1-2
V gene: TRBV28

CDR3 protein: CASTPRGPAGEAFF
CDR3 DNA: TGTGCCAGCACCCCGCGGGGGCCAGCGGGTGAAGCTTTCTTT
D gene: NA
clone size: NA
J gene: TRBJ1-1
V gene: TRBV6-5

CDR3 protein: CAISDPRGRYTGELFF
CDR3 DNA: TGTGCCATCAGTGACCCCAGGGGGCGGTACACCGGGGAGCTGTTTTTT
D gene: TRBD1
clone size: NA
J gene: TRBJ2-2
V gene: TRBV10-3

CDR3 protein: CASSVPSRTGELFF
CDR3 DNA: TGTGCCAGCAGCGTTCCCTCACGCACCGGGGAGCTGTTTTTT
D gene: NA
clone size: NA
J gene: TRBJ2-2
V gene: TRBV9

CDR3 protein: CASSGQQSMNTEAFF
CDR3 DNA: TGTGCCAGCAGCGGACAGCAGAGCATGAACACTGAAGCTTTCTTT
D gene: NA
clone size: NA
J gene: TRBJ1-1
V gene: TRBV6-5

CDR3 protein: CASSEAGETQYF
CDR3 DNA: TGTGCCAGCAGTGAAGCGGGGGAGACCCAGTACTTC
D gene: NA
clone size: NA
J gene: TRBJ2-5
V gene: TRBV6-1

CDR3 protein: CASSYVLAKETQYF
CDR3 DNA: TGTGCCAGCAGTTATGTTCTAGCCAAAGAGACCCAGTACTTC
D gene: NA
clone size: NA
J gene: TRBJ2-5
V gene: TRBV6-6